The clone carrying this T cell receptor beta chain came up many times. Its target is not known. Trimming took 6 bases from V and 5 from J, leaving 13 bases between them. The length of the CDR3 is 13 residues. Germline lookup yields CDR1 SEHNR and CDR2 FQNEAQ (reference sequence). TCR beta CDR3 sequences were amplified from RNA transcripts. Using the HTBI primer set, a first-round RT-PCR was run on the TCR CDR3. TCRdb analysed the multiplex PCR reads with MiXCR anew, one entry per CDR3 protein. This table has 730,000 or so distinct CDR3 sequences, roughly a sixth appearing once. These data come from a study of T cells in Graves' hyperthyroidism and ophthalmopathy. 10 ml fresh peripheral blood yielded the PBMCs. Study results and limitations: Prediction of ophthalmopathy progression came a median approximately 6.6 months pre-onset. Among clonotypes expanded in thyroid above 0.001, most were also found in blood.

The specimen sequenced was blood. V gene TRBV7-9 combines with J gene TRBJ2-5, with D perhaps matching TRBD2 (5 bases). The sequence was obtained from a woman aged 45 to 65 with Graves' hyperthyroidism that later progressed to Graves' ophthalmopathy. The CDR3 sequence: CASRYTRAETQYF. In DNA, the CDR3 is TGTGCCAGCAGGTACACGAGGGCCGAGACCCAGTACTTC.